This record concerns one T cell receptor (beta chain) sequence. Its antigen remains unidentified. This sample is drawn from a study of T cell repertoires in cytomegalovirus infection. Study at large: CMV infection and matching HLA type were both indicated by public TCR beta signatures.

TCRdb re-derived calls from the reads in MiXCR, one entry per CDR3 protein. This table has 480,000 or so distinct CDR3 sequences, about 11% appearing once. Study-wide findings and caveats: Of the TCR beta families, the public ones yielded a cumulative frequency that identified carriers of CMV plus the relevant HLA.

The CDR3 runs 12 residues. V dropped 6 bases and J dropped 2 bases, with 10 bases sitting between them. From germline, CDR1 is DFQATT and CDR2 SNEGSKA (reference sequence). Input material: PBMCs. The receptor was isolated from a human donor in good health (CMV status not recorded). Some clones in this sample may be carry-over from other donors' samples. The chain joins TRBV20-1 to TRBJ1-1, with TRBD1 as a possible D gene (5 bases). The CDR3 loop is CSADRSNTEAFF. DNA for the CDR3: TGCAGTGCAGACAGATCCAACACTGAAGCTTTCTTT.